What follows are 9 T cell receptor beta chains derived from one specimen sequenced in a study of shared clonotypes between healthy human individuals. Produced via immunoSEQ multiplex PCR; TCRdb's table is partial and in-frame only. Of around 2.5 million clones listed, more than 85% are singletons. The source material was naive CD4+ T cells from PBMCs. Subset: CD45RA+ positively selected. The receptor set was obtained from a man aged 18-30 years in good health. Some clones in this sample may be carry-over from other donors' samples.

The chain recombines TRBV5-4 with TRBJ1-2; D gene uncertain. The CDR3 consists of 13 residues. Trimming cost V 4 bases and J 6 bases, with 13 bases left between them. Germline CDR1 and CDR2: SGHNT and YYREEE (reference sequence). The CDR3 DNA reads TGTGCCAGCAGCCTGAGGGTGCTAGATGGCTACACCTTC. This sequence encodes CASSLRVLDGYTF. The full variable domain, in which reference TRBV5-4 and TRBJ1-2 provide the parts outside the CDR3, is ETGVTQSPTHLIKTRGQQVTLRCSSQSGHNTVSWYQQALGQGPQFIFQYYREEENGRGNFPPRFSGLQFPNYSSELNVNALELDDSALYLCASSLRVLDGYTFGSGTRLTVV.

The chain combines TRBV7-2 with TRBJ2-3; 7 bases line up with TRBD2. CDR1 and CDR2 from the germline V gene are SGHTA and FQGNSA. The CDR3 has 13 amino acids. Unmatched junction bases numbered 6, after V lost 1 base and J lost 11 bases. In DNA form, the CDR3 reads TGTGCCAGCAGCTTAGTTTGGGGGGGAGGGCAGTATTTT. It specifies CASSLVWGGGQYF.

The chain links TRBV25-1 to TRBJ2-3; no reliable D call. Germline-derived CDR1 and CDR2 are MGHDK and SYGVNS. Between the trimmed V and J ends, which lost 2 bases and 6 bases, there was a span of 12 bases. CDR3 size: 14 residues. CDR3 in DNA: TGTGCCAGCAGTGAAGAGTGGGTTGAGGATACGCAGTATTTT. Its protein is CASSEEWVEDTQYF.

This chain joins TRBV18 and TRBJ2-5, with D tentatively TRBD2 (7 bases). Germline CDR1 reads KGHSH; CDR2 reads LQKENI. V lost 4 bases and J lost 0, with 15 bases in between. This CDR3 contains 16 residues. The CDR3 region is CASSRLQGGHQETQYF. The CDR3 DNA follows: TGTGCCAGCTCACGACTACAGGGAGGGCACCAAGAGACCCAGTACTTC.

The chain employs TRBV5-4 and TRBJ1-5; D remains unclear. CDR1 is SGHNT, CDR2 YYREEE, per germline (reference sequence). This CDR3 comprises 12 residues. V was trimmed by 5 bases and J by 9 bases, leaving 12 bases between them. The CDR3 spells CASSLGAGPQHF. As DNA, the CDR3 is TGTGCCAGCAGTCTTGGAGCCGGGCCCCAGCATTTT.

Of note for this clone: Distinct nucleotide sequences in the sample also encode this CDR3. The chain recombines TRBV5-5 with TRBJ1-3; D not resolved. CDR1 is SGHKS and CDR2 is YYEKEE in the germline V gene (reference sequence). V was shortened by 2 bases and J by 0 bases, with 9 bases between the two germline ends. CDR3 length equals 15 residues. DNA for the CDR3: TGTGCCAGCAGCTTTGGGTCACCCTCTGGAAACACCATATATTTT. This translates into CASSFGSPSGNTIYF.

In the case of this clone: Other DNA sequences in the sample encode the same CDR3. The rearrangement links TRBV5-6 to TRBJ2-3; 7 bases agree with TRBD1. Germline loops: CDR1 SGHDT, CDR2 YYEEEE. The CDR3 sequence is 14 residues long. The J segment lost 1 base and the V segment lost 4 bases, leaving 3 bases of the junction unmatched. CDR3 bases: TGTGCCAGCAGCAGCGGACAGGGCACAGATACGCAGTATTTT. Translating it yields CASSSGQGTDTQYF.

This chain links TRBV11-2 with TRBJ2-1; 8 bases are shared with TRBD2. The germline V gene encodes CDR1 SGHAT and CDR2 FQNNGV. The CDR3 runs to 15 residues. Germline trimming cut 3 bases from V and 7 bases from J; bases unmatched to any gene: 8. The DNA for the CDR3 is TGTGCCAGCAGCTTTTTTCGAACTAGCGGTAATGAGCAGTTCTTC. Residues: CASSFFRTSGNEQFF.

J is TRBJ1-2 and V is TRBV19, with a weak D call TRBD1 (5 bases). V lost 6 bases and J lost 3, with 14 bases in between. This CDR3 region has 14 residues. CDR1 and CDR2 (germline): LNHDA, SQIVND (reference sequence). The CDR3 sequence is CASRRGQGDYGYTF. CDR3 bases: TGTGCCAGTAGAAGGGGTCAGGGTGACTATGGCTACACCTTC.